Detailed here is one T cell receptor (beta chain). Measured with immunoSEQ multiplex PCR; TCRdb has only the in-frame clones, and not every one. The repertoire consists of about 100,000 clones, with around 80% occurring once and the leading ten covering about 5.7%. This specimen comes from a study of glioma-infiltrating T cells after dendritic cell vaccination. Study-wide background: Treatment, given 2003 to 2012, was autologous tumor lysate-pulsed dendritic cell vaccination.

The time point is: after dendritic cell vaccination, including at tumor progression/relapse. Only patients with spare fresh-frozen tumor and over two years of follow-up were included. Isocitrate dehydrogenase mutation was absent in all glioblastoma patients. PBMC were collected before vaccination, two weeks after the third vaccination, and at progression. This CDR3 comprises 18 residues. The germline V and J ends were trimmed by 1 base and 4 bases, with 22 bases remaining between them. Germline V gene lookup returns CDR1 LGHNA and CDR2 YNFKEQ. V is TRBV4-2 and J is TRBJ1-1; possibly TRBD1 for D (5 bases). Source: blood, taken after dendritic cell vaccination. This sequence originates from a human donor with glioblastoma. The CDR3 here is CASSQGTRRAFRVTEAFF. In DNA form, the CDR3 reads TGTGCCAGCAGCCAAGGGACCCGCAGGGCCTTCAGGGTCACTGAAGCTTTCTTT.